This section outlines one TCR beta chain sequence together with its context. What it binds is not known. TCRdb re-called the 5' RACE reads through MiXCR, storing one row per CDR3 protein. The sample lists about 3,000 distinct CDR3 sequences; about a sixth were seen once. Indicated time point: sample taken at primary tumor resection. This entry comes from a study of spatial heterogeneity in lung cancer. Study as a whole: As counted in raw reads, each unique TCR and UMI combination appeared more than ten times on average. Study observations and caveats: Expanded intratumoral alpha and beta TCR counts tracked tumor mutation counts. Coverage estimated for tumor T cells reached 7% to 8% for alpha chains and 11% to 15% for beta chains. Ubiquitous and regional nonsynonymous mutations were tracked by counts of ubiquitous and regional expanded TCRs, respectively.

The V and J ends lost 5 bases and 5 bases, in that order; junction bases with no gene match: 7. Per the germline V gene, CDR1 is SNHLY and CDR2 is FYNNEI. CDR3 length: 15 residues. The V gene is TRBV2, the J gene TRBJ2-5; 11 bases are shared with TRBD1. Sequencing used lung tumor tissue, obtained at surgery. The origin of this receptor is a male donor with early-stage non-small cell lung cancer. CDR3 loop: CASSSGQGAGETQYF. The CDR3 DNA reads TGTGCCAGCAGTTCCGGACAGGGGGCCGGGGAGACCCAGTACTTC.